The clone carrying this TCR beta chain was detected a few times. These data belong to a study of T cells in Graves' hyperthyroidism and ophthalmopathy. The CDR3 has 14 amino acids. From germline, CDR1 is SGHRS and CDR2 YFSETQ. V shed 5 bases and J shed 2 bases, with 14 bases lying between them. The TCR beta CDR3 regions underwent amplification using RNA transcripts as the source. Primed by the HTBI set, a first-round RT-PCR was run on the TCR CDR3. In TCRdb, the multiplex PCR reads were re-called with MiXCR into one record per CDR3 protein. The profile shows about 210,000 distinct CDR3 sequences, roughly 18% of them singletons.

Sample: blood. The genes are TRBV5-1 and TRBJ2-7, with D possibly matching TRBD1 (6 bases). The TCR was taken from a man over 45 with Graves' hyperthyroidism. The CDR3 protein is CASRRPGQAYEQYF. DNA of the CDR3: TGCGCCAGCAGAAGGCCGGGACAAGCCTACGAGCAGTACTTC.